At least ten counts were recorded for the clone carrying this T cell receptor (beta chain). The antigen remains unidentified. The data are from a study of T cell repertoires in cytomegalovirus infection. Study results and caveats: The response measured ex vivo was dominated by TCR beta clonotypes (HLA-C-restricted and CMV-specific).

Each CDR3 protein gets one entry after TCRdb re-called the reads with MiXCR. Among around 630,000 distinct CDR3 sequences, approximately 25% were seen once, and the ten largest hold approximately 8.2%. This CDR3 contains 15 residues. Trimming removed 3 bases at V and 0 bases at J, with 9 bases between. CDR1 and CDR2 (germline): SGHAT, FQDESV (reference sequence). This chain links TRBV11-1 with TRBJ2-1; D not resolved. The origin of this receptor is a human donor in good health (CMV status not recorded). Some clones in this sample may be carry-over from other donors' samples. The sequencing input was CD8+ T cells from PBMCs. The chain's CDR3 is CASSFLHSSYNEQFF. CDR3 DNA sequence: TGTGCCAGCAGCTTCTTGCACTCCTCCTACAATGAGCAGTTCTTC. Variable domain in full (rest from reference TRBV11-1 and TRBJ2-1): EAEVAQSPRYKITEKSQAVAFWCDPISGHATLYWYRQILGQGPELLVQFQDESVVDDSQLPKDRFSAERLKGVDSTLKIQPAELGDSAMYLCASSFLHSSYNEQFFGPGTRLTVL.